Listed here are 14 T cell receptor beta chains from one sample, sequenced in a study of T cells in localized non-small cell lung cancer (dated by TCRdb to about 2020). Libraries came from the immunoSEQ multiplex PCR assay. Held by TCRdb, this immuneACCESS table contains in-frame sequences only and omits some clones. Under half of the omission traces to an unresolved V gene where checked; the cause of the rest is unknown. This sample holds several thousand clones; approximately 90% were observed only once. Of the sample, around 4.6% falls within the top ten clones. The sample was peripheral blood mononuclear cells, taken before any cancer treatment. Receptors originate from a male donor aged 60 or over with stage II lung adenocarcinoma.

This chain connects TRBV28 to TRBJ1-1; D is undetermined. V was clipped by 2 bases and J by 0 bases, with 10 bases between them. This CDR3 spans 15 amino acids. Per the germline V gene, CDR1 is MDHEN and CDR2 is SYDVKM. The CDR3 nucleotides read TGTGCCAGCAGTTTACTGTCCAGTATGAACACTGAAGCTTTCTTT. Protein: CASSLLSSMNTEAFF.

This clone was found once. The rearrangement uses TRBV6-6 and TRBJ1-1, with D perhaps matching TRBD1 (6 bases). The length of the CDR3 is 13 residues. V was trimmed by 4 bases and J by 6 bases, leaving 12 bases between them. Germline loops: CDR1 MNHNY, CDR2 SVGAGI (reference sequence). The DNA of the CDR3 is TGTGCCAGCAGTTTTACAGGGCTAGCTGAAGCTTTCTTT. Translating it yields CASSFTGLAEAFF.

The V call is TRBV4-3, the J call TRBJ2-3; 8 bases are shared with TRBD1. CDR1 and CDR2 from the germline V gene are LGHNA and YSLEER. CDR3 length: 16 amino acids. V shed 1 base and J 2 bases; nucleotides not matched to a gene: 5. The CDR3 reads CASSQGSGQATDTQYF. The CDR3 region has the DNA TGCGCCAGCAGCCAAGGTTCGGGACAGGCCACAGATACGCAGTATTTT.

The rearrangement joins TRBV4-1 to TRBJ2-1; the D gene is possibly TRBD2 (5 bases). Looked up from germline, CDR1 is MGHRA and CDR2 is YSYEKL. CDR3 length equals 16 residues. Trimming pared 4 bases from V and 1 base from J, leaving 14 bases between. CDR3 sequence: CASSPGGGGSYNEQFF. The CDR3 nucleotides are TGCGCCAGCAGCCCCGGAGGTGGCGGTTCCTACAATGAGCAGTTCTTC.

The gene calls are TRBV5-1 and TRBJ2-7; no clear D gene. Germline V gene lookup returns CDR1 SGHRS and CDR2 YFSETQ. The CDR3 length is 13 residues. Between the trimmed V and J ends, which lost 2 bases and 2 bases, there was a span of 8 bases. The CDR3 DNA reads TGCGCCAGCAGCTTAGGGTTCACCTACGAGCAGTACTTC. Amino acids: CASSLGFTYEQYF.

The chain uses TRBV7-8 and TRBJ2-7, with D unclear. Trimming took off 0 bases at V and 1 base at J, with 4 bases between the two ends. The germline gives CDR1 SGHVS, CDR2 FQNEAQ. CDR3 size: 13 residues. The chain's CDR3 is CASSLAESYEQYF. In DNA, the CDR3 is TGTGCCAGCAGCTTAGCAGAATCCTACGAGCAGTACTTC.

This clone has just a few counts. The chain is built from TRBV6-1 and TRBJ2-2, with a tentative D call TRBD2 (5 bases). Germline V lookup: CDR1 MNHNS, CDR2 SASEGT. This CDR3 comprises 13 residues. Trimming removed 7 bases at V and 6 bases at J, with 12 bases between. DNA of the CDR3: TGTGCCAGCACAAGCGGTGATGCCGGGGAGCTGTTTTTT. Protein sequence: CASTSGDAGELFF.

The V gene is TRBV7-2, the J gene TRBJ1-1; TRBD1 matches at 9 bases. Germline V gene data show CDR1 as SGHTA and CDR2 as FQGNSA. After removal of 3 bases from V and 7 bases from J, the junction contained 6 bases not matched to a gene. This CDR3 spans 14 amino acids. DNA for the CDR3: TGTGCCAGCAGCTTCACAGGGGGCGCAGGTGAAGCTTTCTTT. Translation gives CASSFTGGAGEAFF.

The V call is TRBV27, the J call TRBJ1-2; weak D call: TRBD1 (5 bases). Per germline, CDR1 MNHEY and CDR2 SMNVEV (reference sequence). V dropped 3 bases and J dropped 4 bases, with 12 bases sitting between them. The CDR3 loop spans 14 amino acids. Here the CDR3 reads CASSFGAFGYGYTF. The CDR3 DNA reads TGTGCCAGCAGTTTTGGGGCTTTTGGCTATGGCTACACCTTC.

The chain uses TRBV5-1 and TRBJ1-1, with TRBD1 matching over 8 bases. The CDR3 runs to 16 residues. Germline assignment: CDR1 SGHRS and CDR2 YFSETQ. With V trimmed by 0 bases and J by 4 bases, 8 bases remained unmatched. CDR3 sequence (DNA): TGCGCCAGCAGCTTGGTTTCAGGGGGCATTGGCACTGAAGCTTTCTTT. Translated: CASSLVSGGIGTEAFF.

DNA for the CDR3: TGTGCCAGCAGTTTACGGGAGAGGATAGCCAAAAACATTCAGTACTTC. This translates into CASSLRERIAKNIQYF. The genes are TRBV6-5 and TRBJ2-4, with D possibly being TRBD2 (6 bases). Trimming shortened V by 4 bases and J by 0 bases, and 13 bases separated the two germline ends. The CDR3 consists of 16 residues. Germline assignment: CDR1 MNHEY and CDR2 SVGAGI.

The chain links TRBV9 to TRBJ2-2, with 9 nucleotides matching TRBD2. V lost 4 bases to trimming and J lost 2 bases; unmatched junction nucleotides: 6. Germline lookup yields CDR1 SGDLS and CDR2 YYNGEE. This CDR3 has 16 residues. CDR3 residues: CASSPGGTSNTGELFF. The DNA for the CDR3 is TGTGCCAGCAGCCCCGGGGGGACTAGCAACACCGGGGAGCTGTTTTTT. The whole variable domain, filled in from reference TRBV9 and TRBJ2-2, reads DSGVTQTPKHLITATGQRVTLRCSPRSGDLSVYWYQQSLDQGLQFLIQYYNGEERAKGNILERFSAQQFPDLHSELNLSSLELGDSALYFCASSPGGTSNTGELFFGEGSRLTVL.

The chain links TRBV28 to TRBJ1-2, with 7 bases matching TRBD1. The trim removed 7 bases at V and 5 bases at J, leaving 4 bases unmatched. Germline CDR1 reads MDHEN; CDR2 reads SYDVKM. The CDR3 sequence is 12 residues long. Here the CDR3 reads CASKGDRYGYTF. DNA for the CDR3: TGTGCCAGCAAGGGGGACAGATATGGCTACACCTTC.

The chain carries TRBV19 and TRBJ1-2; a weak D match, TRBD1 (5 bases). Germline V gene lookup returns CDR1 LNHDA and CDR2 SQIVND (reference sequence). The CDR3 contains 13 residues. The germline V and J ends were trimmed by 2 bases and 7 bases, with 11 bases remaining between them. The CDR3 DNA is TGTGCCAGTAGTATACGACGGGACTCTGGCTACACCTTC. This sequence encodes CASSIRRDSGYTF.